This TCR beta chain is from a study of blood T cell repertoires in COVID-19. Overall study: Both acute and convalescent COVID-19 samples were obtained from the United States, Italy and Spain. T cells, B-cell-depleted T cells, or PBMCs provided the cDNA or gDNA that served as material.

This clone was counted between two and nine times. How the authors handled the data: Estimation of nucleated cell counts was performed using reference gene primer amplification. Using immunoSEQ multiplex PCR, the repertoire was profiled, and TCRdb retains in-frame clones only, with some absent. D and trimming were read from the DNA, whereas the V and J calls and clone size are those reported in that table. The table includes more than 300,000 clones, under 85% detected once. Ages ranged from about 18 to 89 years, with residence in 24 US areas. V lost 1 base and J lost 0, with 8 bases in between. The length of the CDR3 is 14 residues. Per germline, CDR1 SGHRS and CDR2 YFSETQ.

The specimen sequenced was PBMCs or T cells enriched from blood (not recorded which). The receptor's source is a woman in her 50s who had recovered from COVID-19. The rearrangement joins TRBV5-1 to TRBJ2-7, with D hard to call. The CDR3 bases are TGCGCCAGCAGCTTGACAGCTCACTCCTACGAGCAGTACTTC. Protein sequence: CASSLTAHSYEQYF.